The clone carrying this T cell receptor beta chain was seen many times. Germline V gene lookup returns CDR1 MNHNS and CDR2 SASEGT. V gave up 8 bases and J gave up 5 bases, with 18 bases separating them. The CDR3 has 15 residues. TCRdb re-analysed the 5' RACE reads in MiXCR, keeping a single row per CDR3 protein. The sample consists of hundreds of thousands of distinct CDR3 sequences, 7% of them appearing once. The data derive from a study of identical twins. These data also featured in a second study, about yellow fever vaccine responses in identical twins. That work states: Twins reportedly showed a vaccine T cell response that seemed partly convergent and partly personalized.

V and J are TRBV6-1 and TRBJ2-2; D possibly uses TRBD1 or TRBD2 (5 bases each). The receptor comes from a woman younger than 35 in good health. What was sequenced was memory (CD45RO+) T cells sorted from blood. The CDR3 nucleotides are TGTGCCAGCGAGGCAGGCCGGGGCTATACCGGGGAGCTGTTTTTT. It is translated as CASEAGRGYTGELFF.